Below, 22 T cell receptor beta chains from the same sample are listed, as sequenced in a study of T-cell reconstitution after alpha-beta-depleted transplantation in children. The library targeted TCRbeta and was prepared with unique molecular identifiers. TCRdb passed the PCR reads through MiXCR, listing each CDR3 protein once. The table lists roughly 150,000 distinct CDR3 sequences, 11% of them singletons. The sequences come from PBMCs, collected before TCRalphabeta/CD19-depleted stem cell transplant. The source of these receptors is a boy between 2 and 10 years old with acute myeloid leukemia, due to receive a stem cell transplant.

This clonotype was counted many times. One junction end does not reproduce the germline sequence, and a read error may be involved. The V and J genes are TRBV25-1 and TRBJ1-2; TRBD1 matches 7 bases. This CDR3 is built from 15 residues. Germline lookup yields CDR1 MGHDK and CDR2 SYGVNS. CDR3 sequence (DNA): TGTGCCAGCAGTGATCCCACAGGGGCGGCCCTCGCCTTAAACTTC. Translating it yields CASSDPTGAALALNF.

This clonotype was seen repeatedly, ten times or more. The CDR3 coding sequence is TGTGCCAGTAGTAAAAGATACGAGCAGTACTTC. Protein: CASSKRYEQYF. The chain employs TRBV19 and TRBJ2-7; D is unclear. Germline loops: CDR1 LNHDA, CDR2 SQIVND (reference sequence). Trimming stripped 4 bases from V and 4 bases from J, with 5 bases between. This CDR3 comprises 11 residues.

This clonotype came up many times. This chain links TRBV2 with TRBJ2-5; D is possibly TRBD1 (6 bases). The V and J ends lost 2 bases and 5 bases respectively, with 12 bases between them. Germline-derived CDR1 and CDR2 are SNHLY and FYNNEI. This CDR3 has 14 amino acids. This chain's CDR3 is CASSERLGAETQYF. In DNA, the CDR3 is TGTGCCAGCAGTGAAAGGTTGGGGGCGGAGACCCAGTACTTC.

The chain employs TRBV12-3 or TRBV12-4 and TRBJ1-5, with D possibly matching TRBD1 (6 bases). V was pared by 2 bases and J by 0 bases, with 14 bases between. This CDR3 is 17 amino acids long. CDR3 DNA sequence: TGTGCCAGCAGTTTAAGGCAGGGGCGGGTTAGCAATCAGCCCCAGCATTTT. Translation gives CASSLRQGRVSNQPQHF.

This rearrangement joins TRBV6-2 or TRBV6-3 to TRBJ2-6, with no clear D. Germline CDR1 MNHEY, CDR2 SVGEGT. The length of the CDR3 is 15 residues. The V end lost 6 bases, the J end lost 4 bases, and 13 bases lay between the germline ends. As DNA, the CDR3 is TGTGCCAGCAGGCTAGGACCCTTCGGGGCCAACGTCCTGACTTTC. Amino acid sequence: CASRLGPFGANVLTF.

The CDR3 protein is CSAPRGQWDTQYF. The CDR3 DNA reads as TGCAGTGCTCCGCGGGGACAGTGGGATACGCAGTATTTT. The chain is built from TRBV20-1 and TRBJ2-3; maybe TRBD1 (7 bases). The ends were cut back, 5 bases at V and 6 bases at J, with 15 bases in the middle. This CDR3 is built from 13 residues. Germline V CDR1 and CDR2: DFQATT, SNEGSKA (reference sequence).

In this sample, this clonotype turned up many times. J is TRBJ2-3 and V is TRBV27; D might be TRBD1 (9 bases). Looked up from germline, CDR1 is MNHEY and CDR2 is SMNVEV (reference sequence). There are 15 residues in the CDR3. Trimming pared 4 bases from V and 4 bases from J, leaving 15 bases between. CDR3 residues: CASSYRGREADTQYF. Written as DNA, the CDR3 is TGTGCCAGCAGTTACAGGGGGCGGGAGGCAGATACGCAGTATTTT.

Of note for this clonotype: Possible read error: a much larger clone is one base away. The chain couples TRBV14 to TRBJ2-2; the D gene is possibly TRBD2 (5 bases). The CDR3 loop spans 16 amino acids. CDR1 and CDR2 from the germline V gene are SGHDN and FVKESK. The CDR3 protein is CPSSQTMRANTGELFF. CDR3 in DNA: TGTCCCAGCAGCCAAACTATGCGGGCGAACACCGGGGAGCTGTTTTTT.

This clonotype was found many times. The V and J genes are TRBV6-2 or TRBV6-3 and TRBJ2-3; D gene ambiguous. With 8 bases removed from V and 5 bases from J, the gap between germline ends came to 8 bases. Germline values: CDR1 MNHEY, CDR2 SVGEGT. This CDR3 is 11 amino acids long. CDR3 sequence: CASLMGDTQYF. The CDR3 nucleotides are TGTGCCAGCCTGATGGGAGATACGCAGTATTTT.

This clonotype appeared many times. The chain is built from TRBV28 and TRBJ1-1, with 7 nucleotides matching TRBD1. This CDR3 has 15 residues. The trim removed 7 bases at V and 0 bases at J, leaving 8 bases unmatched. The V gene's germline CDR1 is MDHEN and CDR2 SYDVKM. The DNA of the CDR3 is TGTGCCAGCACAGCAGCAGGGGGGCTGAACACTGAAGCTTTCTTT. The encoded protein is CASTAAGGLNTEAFF. The full variable domain, its missing parts supplied by reference TRBV28 and TRBJ1-1, is DVKVTQSSRYLVKRTGEKVFLECVQDMDHENMFWYRQDPGLGLRLIYFSYDVKMKEKGDIPEGYSVSREKKERFSLILESASTNQTSMYLCASTAAGGLNTEAFFGQGTRLTVV.

This clonotype was counted ten times or more. The chain carries TRBV7-8 and TRBJ2-3; D uncertain. CDR3 length: 11 amino acids. Germline V gene sequence: CDR1 SGHVS, CDR2 FQNEAQ. Between the trimmed V and J ends, which lost 2 bases and 10 bases, there was a span of 7 bases. The DNA for the CDR3 is TGTGCCAGCAGCTTAAGTTCGCCGCAGTATTTT. Protein: CASSLSSPQYF. The whole variable domain, remainder taken from reference TRBV7-8 and TRBJ2-3, is GAGVSQSPRYKVAKRGQDVALRCDPISGHVSLFWYQQALGQGPEFLTYFQNEAQLDKSGLPSDRFFAERPEGSVSTLKIQRTQQEDSAVYLCASSLSSPQYFGPGTRLTVL.

The J gene is TRBJ1-2, the V gene TRBV30; no reliable D call. Per the germline V gene, CDR1 is GTSNPN and CDR2 is SVGIG (reference sequence). The length of the CDR3 is 11 residues. Trimming left V 1 base short and J 6 bases short, with 6 bases between. The CDR3 here is CAWSDVHGYTF. In DNA form, the CDR3 reads TGTGCCTGGAGTGATGTGCATGGCTACACCTTC. Variable domain in full (rest from reference TRBV30 and TRBJ1-2): SQTIHQWPATLVQPVGSPLSLECTVEGTSNPNLYWYRQAAGRGLQLLFYSVGIGQISSEVPQNLSASRPQDRQFILSSKKLLLSDSGFYLCAWSDVHGYTFGSGTRLTVV.

This clonotype has ten or more counts. This sequence joins TRBV5-1 and TRBJ1-1, with 7 bases fitting TRBD1. Germline loops: CDR1 SGHRS, CDR2 YFSETQ. Losses at the gene ends were 4 bases for V and 3 bases for J; bases not matched to a gene: 3. This CDR3 has 13 amino acids. The CDR3 is CASSRTGDTEAFF. DNA of the CDR3: TGCGCCAGCAGCCGAACAGGGGACACTGAAGCTTTCTTT. Combining the CDR3 with reference TRBV5-1 and TRBJ1-1 gives the whole variable domain KAGVTQTPRYLIKTRGQQVTLSCSPISGHRSVSWYQQTPGQGLQFLFEYFSETQRNKGNFPGRFSGRQFSNSRSEMNVSTLELGDSALYLCASSRTGDTEAFFGQGTRLTVV.

This clonotype was detected many times. V usage is TRBV28 and J usage is TRBJ2-7; D may be TRBD2 (6 bases). V was cut by 2 bases and J by 2 bases, with 13 bases left in between. Per germline, CDR1 MDHEN and CDR2 SYDVKM. CDR3 length: 15 amino acids. The CDR3 protein is CASSLPSRGAYEQYF. In nucleotides, the CDR3 is TGTGCCAGCAGTTTACCGTCGCGCGGGGCCTACGAGCAGTACTTC.

The sample holds a few counts of this clonotype. Written as DNA, the CDR3 is TGTGCCAGCAGCCACCCGGGACAGGGGACGGGAGAGACCCAGTACTTC. This encodes CASSHPGQGTGETQYF. This chain connects TRBV7-9 to TRBJ2-5; 10 bases line up with TRBD1. CDR3 length equals 16 residues. From germline, CDR1 is SEHNR and CDR2 FQNEAQ (reference sequence). With 5 bases clipped from V and 4 bases from J, the junction kept 10 bases outside the gene matches. The complete variable domain, with remaining parts taken from reference TRBV7-9 and TRBJ2-5, reads DTGVSQNPRHKITKRGQNVTFRCDPISEHNRLYWYRQTLGQGPEFLTYFQNEAQLEKSRLLSDRFSAERPKGSFSTLEIQRTEQGDSAMYLCASSHPGQGTGETQYFGPGTRLLVL.

This clonotype has ten or more counts. V is TRBV6-5 and J is TRBJ1-5; no clear D gene. The CDR3 length is 14 residues. CDR1 is MNHEY, CDR2 SVGAGI, per germline. Between the trimmed V and J ends, which lost 5 bases and 8 bases, there was a span of 16 bases. CDR3 DNA sequence: TGTGCCAGCAGTAACCAGGTCGCCGGGAAGCCCCAGCATTTT. It codes for CASSNQVAGKPQHF.

In this sample, this clonotype turned up many times. The V call is TRBV7-9, the J call TRBJ2-1, with TRBD2 matching over 12 bases. This CDR3 is 15 amino acids long. The V gene end was trimmed by 1 base and the J gene end by 9 bases; junction bases not matched to a gene: 4. CDR1 and CDR2 from the germline V gene are SEHNR and FQNEAQ (reference sequence). This CDR3 is CASSLELAGGIEQFF. CDR3 DNA sequence: TGTGCCAGCAGCTTAGAACTAGCGGGGGGTATTGAGCAGTTCTTC. Full variable domain (missing parts from reference TRBV7-9 and TRBJ2-1): DTGVSQNPRHKITKRGQNVTFRCDPISEHNRLYWYRQTLGQGPEFLTYFQNEAQLEKSRLLSDRFSAERPKGSFSTLEIQRTEQGDSAMYLCASSLELAGGIEQFFGPGTRLTVL.

This clonotype has a count of ten or more. J is TRBJ2-5 and V is TRBV27; a weak D match, TRBD2 (7 bases). The CDR3 has 15 amino acids. The germline V gene has CDR1 MNHEY and CDR2 SMNVEV (reference sequence). V lost 5 bases and J 4 bases, leaving 17 bases between the germline ends. The CDR3, as DNA: TGTGCCAGCAGTACCTCCTTAGGGGGGGTAGAGACCCAGTACTTC. Translating it yields CASSTSLGGVETQYF.

This clonotype was picked up many times. This chain joins TRBV4-1 and TRBJ1-1; no clear D gene. V dropped 1 base and J dropped 1 base, with 4 bases sitting between them. The CDR3 totals 13 residues. Germline CDR1 and CDR2: MGHRA and YSYEKL. For the CDR3, the DNA is TGCGCCAGCAGCCAAGTTCAGAACACTGAAGCTTTCTTT. Translated, it gives CASSQVQNTEAFF.

This clonotype was seen at least ten times. This sequence joins TRBV7-2 and TRBJ1-2; TRBD1 agrees at 10 bases. CDR3 length: 15 residues. V shed 5 bases and J 5 bases; nucleotides not matched to a gene: 8. Germline CDR1 SGHTA, CDR2 FQGNSA. CDR3 protein: CASSPGQGGYYGYTF. DNA for the CDR3: TGTGCCAGCAGCCCCGGACAGGGGGGGTATTATGGCTACACCTTC. The whole variable domain, filled in from reference TRBV7-2 and TRBJ1-2, reads GAGVSQSPSNKVTEKGKDVELRCDPISGHTALYWYRQSLGQGLEFLIYFQGNSAPDKSGLPSDRFSAERTGGSVSTLTIQRTQQEDSAVYLCASSPGQGGYYGYTFGSGTRLTVV.

This clonotype appeared many times. This chain uses TRBV28 with TRBJ1-5; TRBD1 aligns across 7 bases. The CDR3 runs 15 residues. Germline CDR1 is MDHEN and CDR2 is SYDVKM. Unmatched junction bases numbered 7, after V lost 6 bases and J lost 2 bases. The CDR3 protein is CASRSTGVGNQPQHF. The DNA for the CDR3 is TGTGCCAGCAGGTCCACAGGGGTTGGCAATCAGCCCCAGCATTTT.

This clonotype has ten or more counts. The rearrangement uses TRBV7-3 and TRBJ2-7; D might be TRBD1 (5 bases). The CDR3 has 15 amino acids. CDR1 SGHTA and CDR2 FQGTGA come from the germline V gene. The V and J ends lost 1 base and 0 bases respectively, with 10 bases between them. As DNA, the CDR3 is TGTGCCAGCAGCTTAAGCAGGGATGGCTCCTACGAGCAGTACGTC. Protein sequence: CASSLSRDGSYEQYV.